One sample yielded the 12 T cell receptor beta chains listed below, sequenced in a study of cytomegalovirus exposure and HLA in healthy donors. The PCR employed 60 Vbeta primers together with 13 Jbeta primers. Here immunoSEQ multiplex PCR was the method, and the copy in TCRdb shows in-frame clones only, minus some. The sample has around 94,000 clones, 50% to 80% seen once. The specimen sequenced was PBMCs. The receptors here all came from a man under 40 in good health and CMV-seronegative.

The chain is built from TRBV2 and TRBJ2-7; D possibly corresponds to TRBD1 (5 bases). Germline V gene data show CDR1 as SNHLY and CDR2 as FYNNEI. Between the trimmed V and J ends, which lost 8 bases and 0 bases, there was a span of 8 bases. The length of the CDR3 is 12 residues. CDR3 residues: CASQQDSYEQYF. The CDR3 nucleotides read TGTGCCAGCCAACAGGACTCCTACGAGCAGTACTTC. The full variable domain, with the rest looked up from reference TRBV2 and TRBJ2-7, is EPEVTQTPSHQVTQMGQEVILRCVPISNHLYFYWYRQILGQKVEFLVSFYNNEISEKSEIFDDQFSVERPDGSNFTLKIRSTKLEDSAMYFCASQQDSYEQYFGPGTRLTVT.

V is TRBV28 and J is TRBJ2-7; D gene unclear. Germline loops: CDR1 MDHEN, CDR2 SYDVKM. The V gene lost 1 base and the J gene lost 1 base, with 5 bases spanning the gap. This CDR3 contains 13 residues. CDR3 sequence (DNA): TGTGCCAGCAGTTTATTTAAATCCTACGAGCAGTACTTC. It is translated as CASSLFKSYEQYF.

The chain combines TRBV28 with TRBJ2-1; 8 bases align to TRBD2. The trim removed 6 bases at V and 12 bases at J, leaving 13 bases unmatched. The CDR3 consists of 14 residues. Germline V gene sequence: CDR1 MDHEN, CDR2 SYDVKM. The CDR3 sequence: CASSRGGAASWQFF. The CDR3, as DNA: TGTGCCAGCAGCCGGGGGGGTGCGGCCTCTTGGCAGTTCTTC.

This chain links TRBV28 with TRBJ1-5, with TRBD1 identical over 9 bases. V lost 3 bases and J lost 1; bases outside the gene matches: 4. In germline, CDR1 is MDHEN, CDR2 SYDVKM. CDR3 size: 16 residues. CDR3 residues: CASSLSGQGSNQPQHF. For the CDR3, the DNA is TGTGCCAGCAGTTTGTCGGGACAGGGAAGCAATCAGCCCCAGCATTTT.

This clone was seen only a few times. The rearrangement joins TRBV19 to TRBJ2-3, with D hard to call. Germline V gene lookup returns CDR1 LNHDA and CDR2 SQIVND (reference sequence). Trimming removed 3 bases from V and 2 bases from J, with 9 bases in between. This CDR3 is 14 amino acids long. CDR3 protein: CASSIGTNTDTQYF. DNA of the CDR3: TGTGCCAGTAGTATCGGAACTAACACAGATACGCAGTATTTT.

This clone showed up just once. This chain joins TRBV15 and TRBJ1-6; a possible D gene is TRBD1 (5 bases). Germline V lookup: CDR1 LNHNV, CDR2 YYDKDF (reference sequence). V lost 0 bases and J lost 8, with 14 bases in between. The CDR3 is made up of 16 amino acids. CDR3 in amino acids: CATSRDQAGQDSPLHF. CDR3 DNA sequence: TGTGCCACCAGCAGAGATCAGGCAGGGCAGGATTCACCCCTCCACTTT. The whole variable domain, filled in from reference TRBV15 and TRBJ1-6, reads DAMVIQNPRYQVTQFGKPVTLSCSQTLNHNVMYWYQQKSSQAPKLLFHYYDKDFNNEADTPDNFQSRRPNTSFCFLDIRSPGLGDTAMYLCATSRDQAGQDSPLHFGNGTRLTVT.

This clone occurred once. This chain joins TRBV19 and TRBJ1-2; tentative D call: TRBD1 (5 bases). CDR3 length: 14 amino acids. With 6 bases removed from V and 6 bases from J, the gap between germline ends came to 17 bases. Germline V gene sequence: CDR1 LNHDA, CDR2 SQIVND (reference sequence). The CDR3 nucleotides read TGTGCCAGTAGACAGGTGGGCGGGGGAAATGGCTACACCTTC. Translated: CASRQVGGGNGYTF.

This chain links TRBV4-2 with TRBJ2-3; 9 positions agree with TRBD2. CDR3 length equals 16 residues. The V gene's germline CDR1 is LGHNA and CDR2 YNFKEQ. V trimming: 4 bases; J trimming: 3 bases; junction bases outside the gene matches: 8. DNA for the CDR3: TGTGCCAGCAGCCGGAATAGCGGGAGTTCGACAGATACGCAGTATTTT. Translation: CASSRNSGSSTDTQYF.

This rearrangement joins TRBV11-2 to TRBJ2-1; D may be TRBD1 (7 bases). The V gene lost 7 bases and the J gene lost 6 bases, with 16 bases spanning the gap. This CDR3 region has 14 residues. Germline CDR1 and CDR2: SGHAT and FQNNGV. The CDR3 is CASTPTQGGNEQFF. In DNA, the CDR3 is TGTGCCAGCACCCCGACCCAGGGGGGCAATGAGCAGTTCTTC.

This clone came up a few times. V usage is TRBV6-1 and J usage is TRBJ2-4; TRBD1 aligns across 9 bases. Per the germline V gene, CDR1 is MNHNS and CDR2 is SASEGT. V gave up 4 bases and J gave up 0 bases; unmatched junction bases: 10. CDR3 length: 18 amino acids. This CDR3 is CASSGQGVTLLAKNIQYF. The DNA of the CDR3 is TGTGCCAGCAGTGGACAGGGGGTCACACTCCTAGCCAAAAACATTCAGTACTTC.

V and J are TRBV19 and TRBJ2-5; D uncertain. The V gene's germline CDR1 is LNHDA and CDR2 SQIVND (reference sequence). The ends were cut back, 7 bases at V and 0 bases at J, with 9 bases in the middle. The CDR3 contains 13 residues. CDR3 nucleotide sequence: TGTGCCAGTAAGGCAGGCAACCAAGAGACCCAGTACTTC. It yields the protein CASKAGNQETQYF.

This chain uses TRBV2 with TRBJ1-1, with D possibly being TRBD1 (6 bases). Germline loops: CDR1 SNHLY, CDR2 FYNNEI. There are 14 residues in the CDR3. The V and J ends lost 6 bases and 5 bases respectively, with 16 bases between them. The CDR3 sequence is CASSGIGQKTEAFF. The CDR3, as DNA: TGTGCCAGCAGCGGCATAGGACAGAAAACTGAAGCTTTCTTT. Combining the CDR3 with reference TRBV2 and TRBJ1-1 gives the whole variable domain EPEVTQTPSHQVTQMGQEVILRCVPISNHLYFYWYRQILGQKVEFLVSFYNNEISEKSEIFDDQFSVERPDGSNFTLKIRSTKLEDSAMYFCASSGIGQKTEAFFGQGTRLTVV.